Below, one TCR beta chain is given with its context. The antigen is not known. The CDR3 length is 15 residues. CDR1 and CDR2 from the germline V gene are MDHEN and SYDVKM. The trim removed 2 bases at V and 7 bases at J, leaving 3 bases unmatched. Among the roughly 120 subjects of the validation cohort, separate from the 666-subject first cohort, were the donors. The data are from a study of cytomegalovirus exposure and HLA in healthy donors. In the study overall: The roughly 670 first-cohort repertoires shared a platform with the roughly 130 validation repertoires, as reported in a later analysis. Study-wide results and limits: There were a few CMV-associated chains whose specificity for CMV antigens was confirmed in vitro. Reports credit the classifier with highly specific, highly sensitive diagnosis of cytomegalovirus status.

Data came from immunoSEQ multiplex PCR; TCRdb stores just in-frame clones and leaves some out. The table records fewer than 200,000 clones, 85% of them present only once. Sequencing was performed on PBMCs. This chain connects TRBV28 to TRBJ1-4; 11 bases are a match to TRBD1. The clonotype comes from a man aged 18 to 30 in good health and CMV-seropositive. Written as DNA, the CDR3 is TGTGCCAGCAGTTTAGGGACAGGGGGTTTTGAAAAACTGTTTTTT. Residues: CASSLGTGGFEKLFF.